A selection of T cell receptor beta chains follows, all from one sample in a study of cytomegalovirus exposure and HLA in healthy donors. Using immunoSEQ multiplex PCR, the repertoire was profiled, and TCRdb retains in-frame clones only, with some absent. The top ten clones hold roughly 4.5% of a sample with tens of thousands of clones, around 83% of them seen once. Specimen: PBMCs. The receptors come from a man aged 25-45 years in good health and CMV-seronegative. Both conserved end residues are trimmed from each CDR3. Each record gives: CDR3 length, clone size, D gene, J gene, V gene, CDR3 protein. D genes are given only for firm matches. Rows give clone size only sometimes, using once, few, many, or a class for an expanded clone.

len: 15; abundance: .; d_gene: TRBD1; j_gene: TRBJ1-5; v_gene: TRBV7-8; CDR3aa: ASSLALGDRGWSPQH
len: 11; abundance: .; d_gene: TRBD1; j_gene: TRBJ2-7; v_gene: TRBV28; CDR3aa: ASSLDRGRGQY
len: 15; abundance: .; d_gene: TRBD2; j_gene: TRBJ2-3; v_gene: TRBV27; CDR3aa: ASSWGGLAQSTDTQY
len: 12; abundance: few; d_gene: .; j_gene: TRBJ2-2; v_gene: TRBV6-5; CDR3aa: ASRRNDRTGELF
len: 13; abundance: .; d_gene: .; j_gene: TRBJ1-5; v_gene: TRBV18; CDR3aa: ASSGSRDSNQPQH
len: 13; abundance: .; d_gene: .; j_gene: TRBJ1-1; v_gene: TRBV7-9; CDR3aa: ASSLGFGVYTEAF
len: 16; abundance: .; d_gene: TRBD2; j_gene: TRBJ2-5; v_gene: TRBV10-3; CDR3aa: AISESGPILAGQETQY
len: 14; abundance: few; d_gene: TRBD2; j_gene: TRBJ2-3; v_gene: TRBV6-6; CDR3aa: ASRIGAGGITDTQY
len: 12; abundance: few; d_gene: .; j_gene: TRBJ1-1; v_gene: TRBV6-1; CDR3aa: ASTKPPGRTEAF
len: 13; abundance: .; d_gene: TRBD2; j_gene: TRBJ2-1; v_gene: TRBV11-3; CDR3aa: ASSLSGSSYNEQF
len: 15; abundance: .; d_gene: TRBD2; j_gene: TRBJ2-2; v_gene: TRBV7-9; CDR3aa: ASSRTSGGLNTGELF
len: 11; abundance: once; d_gene: .; j_gene: TRBJ2-3; v_gene: TRBV29-1; CDR3aa: SVELSSADTQY
len: 11; abundance: .; d_gene: .; j_gene: TRBJ1-1; v_gene: TRBV9; CDR3aa: ASSSGMNTEAF
len: 13; abundance: .; d_gene: TRBD1; j_gene: TRBJ2-5; v_gene: TRBV7-8; CDR3aa: ASSLEPGQGETQY
len: 17; abundance: .; d_gene: TRBD2; j_gene: TRBJ2-6; v_gene: TRBV18; CDR3aa: ASSPLAGGPGSGANVLT
len: 14; abundance: .; d_gene: TRBD2; j_gene: TRBJ2-3; v_gene: TRBV7-6; CDR3aa: ASSEGLAGDVDTQY
len: 12; abundance: once; d_gene: TRBD1; j_gene: TRBJ1-4; v_gene: TRBV15; CDR3aa: ATSRTGEFEKLF